The 10 T cell receptor beta chains listed next were all sequenced from one sample in a study of T cell responses to AZD1222 COVID-19 vaccine. Profiled with immunoSEQ multiplex PCR; TCRdb holds only in-frame clones, not every one. This sample yields some 170,000 clones, of which just over 90% are seen a single time; 2.6% belongs to the top ten. The sample consisted of peripheral blood, taken on day 0 of AZD1222 vaccination. These receptors were taken from an adult in good health.

This rearrangement joins TRBV19 to TRBJ2-1; 7 bases line up with TRBD2. Germline V lookup: CDR1 LNHDA, CDR2 SQIVND (reference sequence). CDR3 size: 15 residues. Trimming cost V 3 bases and J 5 bases; bases outside gene matches: 7. This chain's CDR3 is CASSIAGVRNNEQFF. In nucleotides, the CDR3 is TGTGCCAGTAGTATTGCGGGAGTGAGGAACAATGAGCAGTTCTTC.

This chain joins TRBV5-8 and TRBJ1-2; D ambiguous. The V end was cut by 4 bases, the J end by 12 bases, with 13 bases between. CDR1 is SGHTS, CDR2 YDEGEE, per germline. CDR3 length: 11 amino acids. This CDR3 reads CASSPDLRHTF. In DNA, the CDR3 is TGTGCCAGCAGCCCGGATCTGCGGCACACCTTC.

This clone has just one count. J is TRBJ2-5 and V is TRBV5-4, with unresolved D. CDR3 length: 12 amino acids. CDR1 SGHNT and CDR2 YYREEE come from the germline V gene (reference sequence). Trimming shortened V by 4 bases and J by 4 bases, and 8 bases separated the two germline ends. The CDR3 DNA reads TGTGCCAGCAGCCCCCAAGGAGAGACCCAGTACTTC. It translates to CASSPQGETQYF.

J is TRBJ2-1 and V is TRBV19, with TRBD2 matching 10 bases. CDR3 length: 18 amino acids. Trimming cost V 4 bases and J 4 bases; bases outside gene matches: 13. From germline, CDR1 is LNHDA and CDR2 SQIVND (reference sequence). The DNA for the CDR3 is TGTGCCAGTAGTAGCACGGCCGCTAGCGGGAGAAGGTACAATGAGCAGTTCTTC. It specifies CASSSTAASGRRYNEQFF.

This chain uses TRBV3-1 (or the pseudogene TRBV3-2) with TRBJ1-1; no firm D call. The CDR3 totals 14 residues. The V gene lost 3 bases and the J gene lost 4 bases, with 12 bases spanning the gap. The germline CDR1 and CDR2 sequences are LGHDT and YNNKEL (reference sequence). DNA for the CDR3: TGTGCCAGCAGCCACAATTCAGCCGGCACTGAAGCTTTCTTT. Its protein is CASSHNSAGTEAFF.

V is TRBV6-1 and J is TRBJ2-1, with TRBD2 identical over 8 bases. Germline lookup yields CDR1 MNHNS and CDR2 SASEGT. V was clipped by 8 bases and J by 6 bases; unmatched bases: 6. The CDR3 contains 13 residues. CDR3 nucleotide sequence: TGTGCCAGCGCCGGGACTAGTACCAATGAGCAGTTCTTC. It is translated as CASAGTSTNEQFF.

This chain uses TRBV9 with TRBJ2-1; 8 bases fit TRBD2. CDR3 length: 15 amino acids. V was clipped by 4 bases and J by 1 base; unmatched bases: 4. Germline loops: CDR1 SGDLS, CDR2 YYNGEE. CDR3 region: CASSIAGLSYNEQFF. CDR3 DNA sequence: TGTGCCAGCAGCATAGCGGGACTTTCCTACAATGAGCAGTTCTTC.

The gene calls are TRBV10-3 and TRBJ1-1; the D is unclear. The germline V and J ends were trimmed by 4 bases and 3 bases, with 12 bases remaining between them. The V gene's germline CDR1 is ENHRY and CDR2 SYGVKD. CDR3 size: 14 residues. Here the CDR3 DNA reads TGTGCCATCAGTGCCAATGGAGGGTACACTGAAGCTTTCTTT. This gives the protein CAISANGGYTEAFF.

This clone was found once. V usage is TRBV11-2 and J usage is TRBJ1-3, with a tentative D call TRBD1 (5 bases). Germline CDR1 SGHAT, CDR2 FQNNGV. V shed 4 bases and J shed 0 bases, with 19 bases lying between them. The CDR3 sequence is 18 residues long. The CDR3 nucleotides are TGTGCCAGCAGCTCCCGGGGGGAGTGGACTTACTCTGGAAACACCATATATTTT. Translated: CASSSRGEWTYSGNTIYF.

V and J are TRBV10-3 and TRBJ1-1, with a weak D call TRBD1 (6 bases). This CDR3 comprises 13 residues. Trimming pared 9 bases from V and 1 base from J, leaving 12 bases between. Germline V gives CDR1 ENHRY, CDR2 SYGVKD. The CDR3 nucleotides are TGTGCCATGCGGACAGCACCGAACACTGAAGCTTTCTTT. Its protein product is CAMRTAPNTEAFF.